The 8 T cell receptor beta chains below come from one sample, sequenced in a study of PD-1 blockade in classical Hodgkin lymphoma (dated by TCRdb to the early 2020s). The sample's time point label is to be understood as: cycle 4 day 1 (C4D1), after more than five weeks of nivolumab. Every trial patient had relapsed after autologous stem cell transplantation, and cohorts A, B and C differed in prior brentuximab vedotin exposure. The library was obtained by the immunoSEQ multiplex PCR assay. In its TCRdb copy, this immuneACCESS table keeps in-frame sequences only and misses some clones. Where compared with another copy, unresolved V genes explain less than half of these, and the others have no known cause. This sample gives roughly 100,000 clones in total; roughly nine tenths of them show up just once. Clones ranked in the top ten supply over 15% of the sample. Sequenced here: peripheral blood mononuclear cells (PBMCs), sampled before the fourth cycle of nivolumab. The receptors were sampled from a human donor with classical Hodgkin lymphoma.

This clone appeared a single time. The chain links TRBV30 to TRBJ2-2, with D unclear. Germline V gives CDR1 GTSNPN, CDR2 SVGIG (reference sequence). The CDR3 has 13 amino acids. The germline V and J ends were trimmed by 5 bases and 4 bases, with 11 bases remaining between them. The CDR3 sequence is CAWERSATGELFF. The CDR3 region has the DNA TGTGCCTGGGAAAGGAGCGCCACCGGGGAGCTGTTTTTT.

The V gene is TRBV7-9, the J gene TRBJ1-4, with D possibly matching TRBD1 (6 bases). The V end lost 8 bases, the J end lost 5 bases, and 24 bases lay between the germline ends. Germline V gives CDR1 SEHNR, CDR2 FQNEAQ (reference sequence). CDR3 length: 17 amino acids. The DNA for the CDR3 is TGTGCCAGCGCCACCAGGAGGTCGGGGCAGGGGAATGAAAAACTGTTTTTT. Its translation: CASATRRSGQGNEKLFF.

The count of this clone is one. The V gene is TRBV6-5, the J gene TRBJ1-1; 7 bases are shared with TRBD1. Trimming cost V 5 bases and J 6 bases; bases outside gene matches: 12. CDR3 length: 15 amino acids. Germline V lookup: CDR1 MNHEY, CDR2 SVGAGI. The CDR3 region is CASSNRQGGMAEAFF. In nucleotides, the CDR3 is TGTGCCAGCAGTAACAGACAGGGAGGTATGGCTGAAGCTTTCTTT.

The V and J genes are TRBV7-2 and TRBJ2-7, with unresolved D. This CDR3 comprises 13 residues. Trimming took off 3 bases at V and 6 bases at J, with 12 bases between the two ends. Germline assignment: CDR1 SGHTA and CDR2 FQGNSA. CDR3 in DNA: TGTGCCAGCAGCTTCGGTCTTGGCGTCGAGCAGTACTTC. It specifies CASSFGLGVEQYF. Complete variable domain (other parts from reference TRBV7-2 and TRBJ2-7): GAGVSQSPSNKVTEKGKDVELRCDPISGHTALYWYRQSLGQGLEFLIYFQGNSAPDKSGLPSDRFSAERTGGSVSTLTIQRTQQEDSAVYLCASSFGLGVEQYFGPGTRLTVT.

The V and J genes are TRBV30 and TRBJ1-4; D gene unclear. The V and J ends lost 1 base and 6 bases respectively, with 6 bases between them. This CDR3 is built from 12 residues. The germline V gene has CDR1 GTSNPN and CDR2 SVGIG (reference sequence). The CDR3 protein is CAWSDTDEKLFF. The CDR3 nucleotides read TGTGCCTGGAGTGACACAGATGAAAAACTGTTTTTT.

The chain carries TRBV7-9 and TRBJ2-1; 14 bases map to TRBD2. Trimming at V came to 4 bases and at J to 9 bases, leaving 14 bases not matched to a gene. This CDR3 spans 18 amino acids. CDR1 SEHNR and CDR2 FQNEAQ come from the germline V gene (reference sequence). The CDR3 reads CASSSPGTSGRRHGEQFF. In DNA form, the CDR3 reads TGTGCCAGCAGCTCACCAGGGACTAGCGGGAGACGTCACGGTGAGCAGTTCTTC.

The chain recombines TRBV18 with TRBJ1-3; tentative D call: TRBD1 (5 bases). This CDR3 contains 16 residues. Between the trimmed V and J ends, which lost 4 bases and 0 bases, there was a span of 13 bases. Germline V gene data show CDR1 as KGHSH and CDR2 as LQKENI. For the CDR3, the DNA is TGTGCCAGCTCACAACCGGGACTCACCTCTGGAAACACCATATATTTT. The encoded protein is CASSQPGLTSGNTIYF.

The chain combines TRBV27 with TRBJ2-1; 10 bases map to TRBD2. The CDR3 consists of 16 residues. Germline values: CDR1 MNHEY, CDR2 SMNVEV (reference sequence). V lost 2 bases and J lost 0; bases outside the gene matches: 1. The CDR3 nucleotides are TGTGCCAGCAGTTTAGCTAGCGGGAGCTCCTACAATGAGCAGTTCTTC. This codes for CASSLASGSSYNEQFF.